This is a list of T cell receptor beta chains from one sample in a study of blood T cell repertoires in COVID-19. Some clones are missing from TCRdb's copy, which holds only in-frame ones; the method was immunoSEQ multiplex PCR. The sample has some 97,000 clones, about 86% seen once; the top ten hold under 3.5%. Specimen: PBMCs or T cells enriched from blood (not recorded which). These receptors all come from a woman aged 45-65 years who had recovered from COVID-19. CDR3s include the opening cysteine and the closing phenylalanine or tryptophan. Fields, in order: V gene, J gene, clone size, D gene, CDR3 protein, CDR3 DNA. D genes are given only for firm matches. Size tells how often a clone was seen (once, few, many) or the class of an expanded clone, and some rows leave it out.

V: TRBV3-1/TRBV3-2; J: TRBJ1-4; size: once; D: TRBD1; CDR3: CASSQGQGASTNEKLFF; DNA: TGTGCCAGCAGCCAGGGACAGGGGGCGTCAACTAATGAAAAACTGTTTTTT
V: TRBV2; J: TRBJ1-1; size: .; D: .; CDR3: CASIPVMNTEAFF; DNA: TGTGCCAGCATACCGGTAATGAACACTGAAGCTTTCTTT
V: TRBV3-1/TRBV3-2; J: TRBJ1-1; size: .; D: .; CDR3: CASSQVAGTEAFF; DNA: TGTGCCAGCAGCCAAGTCGCCGGGACTGAAGCTTTCTTT
V: TRBV9; J: TRBJ2-2; size: .; D: .; CDR3: CASNPSSNTGELFF; DNA: TGTGCCAGCAATCCTAGCTCAAACACCGGGGAGCTGTTTTTT
V: TRBV28; J: TRBJ2-5; size: .; D: .; CDR3: CASTLGGAVETQYF; DNA: TGTGCCAGCACCCTGGGGGGGGCGGTAGAGACCCAGTACTTC
V: TRBV24-1; J: TRBJ1-2; size: once; D: .; CDR3: CATSDFHGGYTF; DNA: TGTGCCACCAGTGATTTCCATGGCGGCTACACCTTC
V: TRBV28; J: TRBJ2-7; size: .; D: .; CDR3: CASSRGFYEQYF; DNA: TGTGCCAGCAGTAGGGGATTCTACGAGCAGTACTTC
V: TRBV5-1; J: TRBJ2-1; size: .; D: .; CDR3: CASSLEDGAFNEQFF; DNA: TGCGCCAGCAGCTTGGAAGATGGAGCTTTCAATGAGCAGTTCTTC
V: TRBV27; J: TRBJ2-5; size: .; D: TRBD1; CDR3: CASSLRDRGSETQYF; DNA: TGTGCCAGCAGTTTACGGGACAGGGGATCAGAGACCCAGTACTTC
V: TRBV6-5; J: TRBJ2-2; size: .; D: .; CDR3: CASSYETGELFF; DNA: TGTGCCAGCAGTTATGAGACAGGGGAGCTGTTTTTT
V: TRBV6-5; J: TRBJ2-7; size: .; D: .; CDR3: CASKEGGFLEQYF; DNA: TGTGCCAGCAAAGAGGGCGGCTTCCTCGAGCAGTACTTC
V: TRBV27; J: TRBJ1-5; size: .; D: TRBD1; CDR3: CASSTWTGGPNQPQHF; DNA: TGTGCCAGCAGTACCTGGACAGGGGGTCCTAATCAGCCCCAGCATTTT
V: TRBV3-1/TRBV3-2; J: TRBJ1-1; size: .; D: .; CDR3: CASSQGPTGLGGEAFF; DNA: TGTGCCAGCAGCCAGGGGCCGACAGGACTGGGCGGGGAAGCTTTCTTT
V: TRBV6-5; J: TRBJ2-7; size: once; D: TRBD2; CDR3: CASRPSGSLHEQYF; DNA: TGTGCCAGCCGACCTAGCGGGAGCCTTCACGAGCAGTACTTC
V: TRBV7-6; J: TRBJ2-7; size: .; D: TRBD1; CDR3: CASRLGQGKHEQYF; DNA: TGTGCCAGCAGACTCGGACAGGGGAAACACGAGCAGTACTTC
V: TRBV27; J: TRBJ2-1; size: .; D: .; CDR3: CASIPQSGTNTGHEQFF; DNA: TGTGCCAGCATACCCCAATCCGGGACAAATACTGGGCATGAGCAGTTCTTC
V: TRBV5-4; J: TRBJ2-1; size: once; D: TRBD2; CDR3: CASSSTSDLYNEQFF; DNA: TGTGCCAGCAGCTCGACTAGCGACCTATACAATGAGCAGTTCTTC
V: TRBV11-2; J: TRBJ2-1; size: .; D: .; CDR3: CASSLDFPYNEQFF; DNA: TGTGCCAGCAGCTTAGACTTTCCTTACAATGAGCAGTTCTTC
V: TRBV18; J: TRBJ2-7; size: .; D: .; CDR3: CASSPLRTYEQYF; DNA: TGTGCCAGCTCACCACTCAGGACCTACGAGCAGTACTTC
V: TRBV6-5; J: TRBJ2-3; size: .; D: TRBD2; CDR3: CASSISGGTDTQYF; DNA: TGTGCCAGCAGCATTAGCGGGGGCACAGATACGCAGTATTTT
V: TRBV24-1; J: TRBJ2-1; size: .; D: TRBD2; CDR3: CATSDRPRTSGRRNEQFF; DNA: TGTGCCACCAGTGATCGCCCCCGGACTAGCGGGAGGCGCAATGAGCAGTTCTTC
V: TRBV10-3; J: TRBJ2-1; size: .; D: TRBD2; CDR3: CAIREGLAGGSSYNEQFF; DNA: TGTGCCATCAGGGAAGGACTAGCGGGAGGGAGCTCCTACAATGAGCAGTTCTTC
V: TRBV2; J: TRBJ2-7; size: once; D: TRBD2; CDR3: CASSEKASGSSEQYF; DNA: TGTGCCAGCAGTGAAAAGGCAAGCGGGAGTAGCGAGCAGTACTTC
V: TRBV7-9; J: TRBJ1-5; size: .; D: .; CDR3: CASSLEDTYQPQHF; DNA: TGTGCCAGCAGCTTAGAGGACACTTATCAGCCCCAGCATTTT
V: TRBV19; J: TRBJ2-7; size: .; D: TRBD2; CDR3: CASSLIPGLEAYEQYF; DNA: TGTGCCAGTAGCCTGATTCCGGGACTAGAGGCCTACGAGCAGTACTTC
V: TRBV6-5; J: TRBJ2-4; size: once; D: TRBD2; CDR3: CASSSGGITKNIQYF; DNA: TGTGCCAGCAGTTCGGGGGGTATCACCAAAAACATTCAGTACTTC
V: TRBV5-1; J: TRBJ2-5; size: .; D: .; CDR3: CASSYYRVNQETQYF; DNA: TGCGCCAGCAGCTATTACAGGGTAAATCAAGAGACCCAGTACTTC
V: TRBV7-3; J: TRBJ1-2; size: .; D: TRBD1; CDR3: CASSLTGQGSNGYTF; DNA: TGTGCCAGCAGCTTAACGGGACAGGGATCCAATGGCTACACCTTC
V: TRBV15; J: TRBJ2-5; size: once; D: .; CDR3: CATSKPGPLETQYF; DNA: TGTGCCACCAGCAAACCAGGGCCGCTAGAGACCCAGTACTTC
V: TRBV25-1; J: TRBJ2-2; size: .; D: TRBD2; CDR3: CASNPSGSRNAGELFF; DNA: TGTGCCAGCAATCCTAGCGGGAGTCGCAATGCCGGGGAGCTGTTTTTT
V: TRBV19; J: TRBJ2-2; size: few; D: .; CDR3: CATGRLGMEEELFF; DNA: TGTGCCACCGGACGACTAGGAATGGAGGAGGAGCTGTTTTTT
V: TRBV7-7; J: TRBJ2-2; size: .; D: TRBD1; CDR3: CASSQVGTGGNTGELFF; DNA: TGTGCCAGCAGCCAAGTCGGGACAGGGGGAAACACCGGGGAGCTGTTTTTT
V: TRBV28; J: TRBJ1-2; size: .; D: TRBD1; CDR3: CASIPPTGGGSGGYTF; DNA: TGTGCCAGCATCCCCCCGACAGGGGGAGGAAGCGGTGGCTACACCTTC
V: TRBV28; J: TRBJ1-1; size: .; D: .; CDR3: CASSLEGLGANTEAFF; DNA: TGTGCCAGCAGTTTAGAGGGCCTGGGGGCGAACACTGAAGCTTTCTTT
V: TRBV10-3; J: TRBJ2-3; size: .; D: .; CDR3: CAMRGGDTDTQYF; DNA: TGTGCCATGAGGGGGGGAGACACAGATACGCAGTATTTT
V: TRBV7-9; J: TRBJ2-5; size: .; D: TRBD2; CDR3: CASSLDLAGGHLETQYF; DNA: TGTGCCAGCAGCTTAGACCTAGCGGGGGGGCATTTGGAGACCCAGTACTTC
V: TRBV23-1; J: TRBJ2-4; size: .; D: TRBD2; CDR3: CASSNRTRYIQYF; DNA: TGCGCCAGCAGTAACCGGACTAGGTACATTCAGTACTTC
V: TRBV7-9; J: TRBJ1-1; size: .; D: .; CDR3: CASSFGNTEAFF; DNA: TGTGCCAGCAGCTTCGGGAACACTGAAGCTTTCTTT
V: TRBV5-1; J: TRBJ1-2; size: .; D: TRBD1; CDR3: CASSLSRGQSYGYTF; DNA: TGCGCCAGCAGCCTGAGCCGGGGACAGTCCTATGGCTACACCTTC
V: TRBV6-2/TRBV6-3; J: TRBJ2-3; size: .; D: .; CDR3: CASSYSLRNPDTQYF; DNA: TGTGCCAGCAGTTACTCCCTGAGAAATCCAGATACGCAGTATTTT
V: TRBV7-2; J: TRBJ2-1; size: .; D: .; CDR3: CASSLVLFYNEQFF; DNA: TGTGCCAGCAGCTTAGTTTTATTCTACAATGAGCAGTTCTTC
V: TRBV11-2; J: TRBJ2-6; size: .; D: .; CDR3: CASSLGSSGANVLTF; DNA: TGTGCCAGCAGCTTAGGTAGCTCTGGGGCCAACGTCCTGACTTTC
V: TRBV19; J: TRBJ2-3; size: .; D: .; CDR3: CASSIAKDPVYTQYF; DNA: TGTGCCAGTAGTATAGCTAAAGATCCGGTATATACGCAGTATTTT
V: TRBV28; J: TRBJ1-5; size: few; D: .; CDR3: CASSSTIRGNQPQHF; DNA: TGTGCCAGCAGTTCCACTATTCGAGGGAATCAGCCCCAGCATTTT
V: TRBV6-5; J: TRBJ1-2; size: once; D: TRBD1; CDR3: CASRVQGASYTF; DNA: TGTGCCAGCAGGGTTCAGGGGGCTAGCTACACCTTC
V: TRBV5-1; J: TRBJ1-1; size: .; D: .; CDR3: CASSLAATKAVTEAFF; DNA: TGCGCCAGCAGCTTGGCCGCAACGAAGGCGGTCACTGAAGCTTTCTTT
V: TRBV7-9; J: TRBJ1-3; size: .; D: .; CDR3: CASSLGTTSGNTIYF; DNA: TGTGCCAGCAGCTTAGGCACAACCTCTGGAAACACCATATATTTT
V: TRBV10-2; J: TRBJ1-5; size: .; D: TRBD1; CDR3: CASSWDRDNQPQHF; DNA: TGCGCCAGCAGCTGGGACAGGGATAATCAGCCCCAGCATTTT
V: TRBV30; J: TRBJ1-1; size: .; D: TRBD1; CDR3: CAFRLWGQGGKTEAFF; DNA: TGTGCCTTTCGGCTGTGGGGACAGGGAGGGAAGACTGAAGCTTTCTTT
V: TRBV7-3; J: TRBJ2-5; size: .; D: .; CDR3: CASSRDLIETQYF; DNA: TGTGCCAGCAGCCGCGACTTGATAGAGACCCAGTACTTC
V: TRBV7-2; J: TRBJ1-1; size: .; D: TRBD1; CDR3: CASSLRQGYTEAFF; DNA: TGTGCCAGCAGCTTACGACAGGGTTACACTGAAGCTTTCTTT
V: TRBV7-3; J: TRBJ1-6; size: .; D: .; CDR3: CASSLGTVNSPLHF; DNA: TGTGCCAGCAGCTTAGGTACAGTAAATTCACCCCTCCACTTT
V: TRBV25-1; J: TRBJ2-3; size: .; D: TRBD2; CDR3: CASGLAGGTDTQYF; DNA: TGTGCCAGCGGACTAGCGGGAGGTACAGATACGCAGTATTTT
V: TRBV7-9; J: TRBJ1-2; size: .; D: TRBD1; CDR3: CASSLAGQPSQYGYTF; DNA: TGTGCCAGCAGCTTAGCGGGACAGCCGTCTCAATATGGCTACACCTTC
V: TRBV11-2; J: TRBJ1-1; size: once; D: TRBD1; CDR3: CASSLFRDRAPEAFF; DNA: TGTGCCAGCAGCTTATTTCGAGACAGGGCCCCTGAAGCTTTCTTT
V: TRBV2; J: TRBJ2-7; size: .; D: .; CDR3: CASSEAGRGQQRGGYEQYF; DNA: TGTGCCAGCAGTGAAGCGGGTAGAGGGCAACAGCGAGGCGGCTACGAGCAGTACTTC
V: TRBV27; J: TRBJ1-3; size: .; D: .; CDR3: CASSLRGSGNTIYF; DNA: TGTGCCAGCAGTTTGCGAGGCTCTGGAAACACCATATATTTT
V: TRBV5-1; J: TRBJ2-7; size: .; D: TRBD1; CDR3: CASSSYLTGGSSYEQYF; DNA: TGCGCCAGCAGCTCGTATCTCACAGGGGGAAGCTCCTACGAGCAGTACTTC
V: TRBV14; J: TRBJ2-1; size: few; D: TRBD2; CDR3: CASSPSLFSGRAGKNEQFF; DNA: TGTGCCAGCAGCCCCTCCCTTTTTAGCGGGAGGGCTGGGAAAAATGAGCAGTTCTTC